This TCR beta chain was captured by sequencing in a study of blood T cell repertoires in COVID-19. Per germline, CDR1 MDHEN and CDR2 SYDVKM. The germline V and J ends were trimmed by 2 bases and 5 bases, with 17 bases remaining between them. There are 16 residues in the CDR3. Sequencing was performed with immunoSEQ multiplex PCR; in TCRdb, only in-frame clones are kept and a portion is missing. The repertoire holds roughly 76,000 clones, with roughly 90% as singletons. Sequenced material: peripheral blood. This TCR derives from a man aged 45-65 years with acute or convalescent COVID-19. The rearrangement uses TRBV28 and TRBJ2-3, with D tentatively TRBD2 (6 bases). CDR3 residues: CASSLARRTIKDTQYF. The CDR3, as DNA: TGTGCCAGCAGTTTAGCCCGACGGACTATTAAAGATACGCAGTATTTT.